Sequencing of this T cell receptor beta chain was carried out in a study of liver allograft versus peripheral blood T cells. Whole-study context: Transplanted livers held T cell receptor repertoires, and these were compared with repertoires in recipients' peripheral blood.

TCRdb re-called the reads with MiXCR, one entry per CDR3 protein. The sample contains fewer than 10,000 distinct CDR3 sequences, about a fifth of which appear only once. Trimming left V 7 bases short and J 2 bases short, with 8 bases between. The CDR3 is made up of 12 amino acids. Germline loops: CDR1 MNHEY, CDR2 SVGAGI. Within the sample, this clonotype is medium-sized (0.01 to 0.1%). The V gene is TRBV6-5, the J gene TRBJ1-1; no reliable D call. The TCR comes from a human patient who had a liver transplant. Part of the T cell pool may stem from the graft donor. The chain's CDR3 is CASTKGNTEAFF. CDR3 sequence (DNA): TGTGCCAGCACTAAGGGTAACACTGAAGCTTTCTTT.